A single sample is the source of the 21 T cell receptor beta chains below, sequenced in a study of human T cells and chemical hapten exposure. The template was total RNA from unfractionated whole blood. TCRdb redid the calling of the 5' RACE reads with MiXCR, one entry per CDR3 protein. The sample holds over 70,000 distinct CDR3 sequences, approximately 15% seen once. Every receptor here comes from a female donor in good health.

This chain joins TRBV5-1 and TRBJ2-3; D remains ambiguous. V lost 4 bases and J 2 bases, leaving 11 bases between the germline ends. This CDR3 spans 14 amino acids. Looked up from germline, CDR1 is SGHRS and CDR2 is YFSETQ. The CDR3 coding sequence is TGCGCCAGCAGCGCGAACGCCCTCACAGATACGCAGTATTTT. This encodes CASSANALTDTQYF.

The chain recombines TRBV12-3 or TRBV12-4 with TRBJ2-5; perhaps D is TRBD1 or TRBD2 (5 bases each). CDR3 length: 13 amino acids. Trimming pared 4 bases from V and 5 bases from J, leaving 11 bases between. The CDR3 nucleotides read TGTGCCAGCAGTTCCTCGGGGCACGAGACCCAGTACTTC. This encodes CASSSSGHETQYF.

The chain joins TRBV6-6 to TRBJ2-5, with D perhaps TRBD1 or TRBD2 (6 bases each). From germline, CDR1 is MNHNY and CDR2 SVGAGI (reference sequence). V gave up 2 bases and J gave up 7 bases, with 14 bases separating them. The CDR3 is made up of 14 amino acids. CDR3 amino acids: CASSYSSGAGTQYF. The CDR3, as DNA: TGTGCCAGCAGTTACAGTTCGGGGGCGGGGACCCAGTACTTC.

This clonotype was seen only once. The chain is built from TRBV5-1 and TRBJ1-1; TRBD1 is a possible D gene (6 bases). Germline-derived CDR1 and CDR2 are SGHRS and YFSETQ. This CDR3 has 14 residues. V dropped 4 bases and J dropped 1 base, with 11 bases sitting between them. For the CDR3, the DNA is TGCGCCAGCAGCGAACGACAGGCGAACACTGAAGCTTTCTTT. Translated: CASSERQANTEAFF.

This clonotype has a count of ten or more. The chain couples TRBV5-6 to TRBJ2-3; TRBD1 or TRBD2 may be the D gene (5 bases each). The CDR3 is 16 residues long. Trimming cost V 2 bases and J 0 bases, with 13 bases left between them. CDR1 and CDR2 (germline): SGHDT, YYEEEE. CDR3 region: CASSLPRDQSTDTQYF. Here the CDR3 DNA reads TGTGCCAGCAGCTTACCCCGGGACCAAAGCACAGATACGCAGTATTTT.

This chain links TRBV5-1 with TRBJ2-7; 7 bases are shared with TRBD1. The ends lost 0 bases at V and 2 bases at J; junction bases unmatched: 11. Germline V gene lookup returns CDR1 SGHRS and CDR2 YFSETQ. This CDR3 contains 17 residues. CDR3 DNA: TGCGCCAGCAGCTTGGAGGGCTCGAGACAGGGAACCTACGAGCAGTACTTC. Protein: CASSLEGSRQGTYEQYF.

In this sample, this clonotype turned up once. The chain is built from TRBV28 and TRBJ1-2; possible D gene TRBD1, 5 bases. Germline V gene data show CDR1 as MDHEN and CDR2 as SYDVKM. The CDR3 has 14 amino acids. The ends were cut back, 10 bases at V and 2 bases at J, with 17 bases in the middle. In nucleotides, the CDR3 is TGTGCCACCGTCGGTGGGGGACGCAACTATGGCTACACCTTC. Translation: CATVGGGRNYGYTF.

This clonotype was seen a few times. This chain uses TRBV7-8 with TRBJ2-7, with TRBD2 matching 10 bases. The V segment lost 0 bases and the J segment 0 bases; nucleotides outside the gene matches: 2. This CDR3 is built from 16 residues. Germline V gene sequence: CDR1 SGHVS, CDR2 FQNEAQ. CDR3: CASSLAWTSGSYEQYF. The CDR3 DNA is TGTGCCAGCAGCTTAGCCTGGACTAGCGGCTCCTACGAGCAGTACTTC.

The chain is built from TRBV20-1 and TRBJ2-1; TRBD2 aligns across 7 bases. The CDR3 covers 14 residues. Trimming took 3 bases from V and 5 from J; bases not matched to a gene: 7. Germline V gene data show CDR1 as DFQATT and CDR2 as SNEGSKA (reference sequence). The CDR3 protein is CSASPGTTNNEQFF. Written as DNA, the CDR3 is TGCAGTGCTAGCCCAGGGACTACTAACAATGAGCAGTTCTTC.

This clonotype was counted a few times. V usage is TRBV10-3 and J usage is TRBJ1-2; no clear D gene. The germline V and J ends were trimmed by 6 bases and 2 bases, with 13 bases remaining between them. CDR1 is ENHRY, CDR2 SYGVKD, per germline. This CDR3 contains 14 residues. CDR3: CAISPDLQNYGYTF. CDR3 nucleotide sequence: TGTGCCATCAGCCCCGACCTACAAAACTATGGCTACACCTTC.

The chain joins TRBV12-3 or TRBV12-4 to TRBJ2-7; tentative D call: TRBD1 (6 bases). This CDR3 is 15 amino acids long. Trimming removed 6 bases at V and 3 bases at J, with 18 bases between. The CDR3 is CASSSIDTGIYEQYF. The CDR3 nucleotides are TGTGCCAGCAGCTCGATTGATACAGGGATCTACGAGCAGTACTTC.

This sequence joins TRBV28 and TRBJ2-3; 11 bases line up with TRBD1. The junction had 9 bases not matched to a gene; V was cut back by 6 bases and J by 4 bases. Germline CDR1 is MDHEN and CDR2 is SYDVKM. This CDR3 is 16 amino acids long. The CDR3 is CASSHPGQGESDTQYF. In nucleotides, the CDR3 is TGTGCCAGCAGCCATCCGGGACAGGGGGAATCAGATACGCAGTATTTT.

This clonotype showed up just a few times. The V gene is TRBV20-1, the J gene TRBJ1-2; TRBD1 agrees at 9 bases. The CDR3 consists of 13 residues. Trimming at V came to 4 bases and at J to 6 bases, leaving 6 bases not matched to a gene. Looked up from germline, CDR1 is DFQATT and CDR2 is SNEGSKA (reference sequence). The CDR3 sequence is CSAMIRQGDGYTF. CDR3 in DNA: TGCAGTGCTATGATCCGACAGGGGGATGGCTACACCTTC.

A few counts support this clonotype. The chain uses TRBV29-1 and TRBJ1-4; D is uncertain. CDR1 SQVTM and CDR2 ANQGSEA come from the germline V gene. Trimming took off 4 bases at V and 4 bases at J, with 10 bases between the two ends. The CDR3 loop spans 13 amino acids. As DNA, the CDR3 is TGCAGCGTTGGTTCTGGGGTTAATGAAAAACTGTTTTTT. This sequence encodes CSVGSGVNEKLFF.

The table lists this clonotype with a few counts. The chain uses TRBV19 and TRBJ2-3, with D maybe TRBD1 (6 bases). CDR3 length: 17 amino acids. CDR1 LNHDA and CDR2 SQIVND come from the germline V gene (reference sequence). The V and J ends lost 7 bases and 0 bases respectively, with 20 bases between them. The DNA for the CDR3 is TGTGCCAGTAAGGGGACACGAACTTTGTCTAGCACAGATACGCAGTATTTT. Its translation: CASKGTRTLSSTDTQYF.

This clonotype occurred a few times. V is TRBV10-1 and J is TRBJ1-1; the match to TRBD1 covers 8 bases. Germline lookup yields CDR1 WNHNN and CDR2 SYGVQD (reference sequence). There are 12 residues in the CDR3. The ends lost 7 bases at V and 5 bases at J; junction bases unmatched: 3. This CDR3 is CASNDRGTEAFF. The CDR3 DNA reads TGCGCCAGCAATGACAGGGGAACTGAAGCTTTCTTT.

The chain recombines TRBV6-6 with TRBJ1-5, with 10 bases identical to TRBD1. V lost 7 bases, J lost 2 bases, and 8 bases stayed unmatched. The V gene's germline CDR1 is MNHNY and CDR2 SVGAGI (reference sequence). This CDR3 is built from 16 residues. CDR3: CASIPAGTGGNQPQHF. As DNA, the CDR3 is TGTGCCAGCATTCCAGCCGGGACAGGGGGCAATCAGCCCCAGCATTTT.

This clonotype appeared a few times. Here the CDR3 reads CAMNQGEGQPQHF. Written as DNA, the CDR3 is TGTGCCATGAACCAGGGAGAGGGTCAGCCCCAGCATTTT. The chain uses TRBV10-3 and TRBJ1-5; possible D gene TRBD1, 5 bases. The CDR3 contains 13 residues. The germline CDR1 and CDR2 sequences are ENHRY and SYGVKD. The V gene lost 9 bases and the J gene lost 6 bases, with 15 bases spanning the gap.

The rearrangement uses TRBV2 and TRBJ1-2, with D uncertain. CDR3 length equals 13 residues. Trimming shortened V by 3 bases and J by 3 bases, and 8 bases separated the two germline ends. The germline CDR1 and CDR2 sequences are SNHLY and FYNNEI. The CDR3 coding sequence is TGTGCCAGCAGTGAGCGAAGCCACTATGGCTACACCTTC. Translation gives CASSERSHYGYTF.

A few counts support this clonotype. The V and J genes are TRBV28 and TRBJ2-7; D is undetermined. Trimming removed 3 bases at V and 1 base at J, with 10 bases between. In germline, CDR1 is MDHEN, CDR2 SYDVKM. This CDR3 has 14 residues. The CDR3: CASSFSDGSYEQYF. The CDR3 DNA is TGTGCCAGCAGTTTCTCGGACGGTTCCTACGAGCAGTACTTC. The full variable domain, completed using reference TRBV28 and TRBJ2-7, is DVKVTQSSRYLVKRTGEKVFLECVQDMDHENMFWYRQDPGLGLRLIYFSYDVKMKEKGDIPEGYSVSREKKERFSLILESASTNQTSMYLCASSFSDGSYEQYFGPGTRLTVT.

This clonotype has only a few counts. J is TRBJ2-5 and V is TRBV12-3 or TRBV12-4; 13 bases align to TRBD2. The CDR3 is made up of 18 amino acids. Trimming cost V 5 bases and J 5 bases; bases outside gene matches: 14. In nucleotides, the CDR3 is TGTGCCAGCAGTCCTTCGTTGGGACTAGCGGGGTTGTTGGAGACCCAGTACTTC. Encoded protein: CASSPSLGLAGLLETQYF.